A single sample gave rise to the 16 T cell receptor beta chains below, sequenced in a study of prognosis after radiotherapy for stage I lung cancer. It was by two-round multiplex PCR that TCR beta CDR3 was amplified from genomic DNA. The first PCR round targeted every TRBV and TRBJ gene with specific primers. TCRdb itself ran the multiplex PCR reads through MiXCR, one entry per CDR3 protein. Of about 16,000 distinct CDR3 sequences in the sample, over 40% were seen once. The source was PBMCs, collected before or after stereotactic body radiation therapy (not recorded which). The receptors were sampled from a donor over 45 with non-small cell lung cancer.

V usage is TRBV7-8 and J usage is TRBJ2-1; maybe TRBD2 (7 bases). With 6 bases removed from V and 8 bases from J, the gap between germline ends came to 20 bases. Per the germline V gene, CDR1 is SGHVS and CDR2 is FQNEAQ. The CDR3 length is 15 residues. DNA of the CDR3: TGTGCCAGCAGGGGGAGGGGGGGTAAGGGCGATGAGCAGTTCTTC. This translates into CASRGRGGKGDEQFF.

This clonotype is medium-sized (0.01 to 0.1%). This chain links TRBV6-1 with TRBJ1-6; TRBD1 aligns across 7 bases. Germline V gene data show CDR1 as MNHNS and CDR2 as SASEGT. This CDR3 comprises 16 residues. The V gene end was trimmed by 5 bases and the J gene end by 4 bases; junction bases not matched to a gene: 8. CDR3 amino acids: CASSPGQARYNSPLHF. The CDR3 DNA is TGTGCCAGCAGTCCCGGACAGGCCCGTTATAATTCACCCCTCCACTTT.

The CDR3 sequence: CASSQYVIYGYTF. CDR3 nucleotide sequence: TGTGCCAGCAGTCAGTACGTAATCTATGGCTACACCTTC. This chain links TRBV7-9 with TRBJ1-2; D not resolved. This CDR3 is 13 amino acids long. V gave up 6 bases and J gave up 4 bases, with 12 bases separating them. Germline CDR1 and CDR2: SEHNR and FQNEAQ (reference sequence).

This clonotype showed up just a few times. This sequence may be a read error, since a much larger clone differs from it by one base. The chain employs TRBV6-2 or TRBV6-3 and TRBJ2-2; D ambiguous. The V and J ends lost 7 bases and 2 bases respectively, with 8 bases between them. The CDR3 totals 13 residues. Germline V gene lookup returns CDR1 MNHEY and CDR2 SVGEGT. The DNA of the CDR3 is TGTGCCAGCATCCCGCAAAACACCGGGGAGCTGTTTTTT. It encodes CASIPQNTGELFF.

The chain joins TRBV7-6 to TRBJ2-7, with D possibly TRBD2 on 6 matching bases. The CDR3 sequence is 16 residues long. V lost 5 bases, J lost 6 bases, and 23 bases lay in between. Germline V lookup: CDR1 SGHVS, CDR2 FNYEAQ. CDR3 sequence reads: CASSPVLSGEVGEQYF. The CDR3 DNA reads TGTGCCAGCAGCCCCGTACTATCGGGGGAGGTAGGCGAGCAGTACTTC.

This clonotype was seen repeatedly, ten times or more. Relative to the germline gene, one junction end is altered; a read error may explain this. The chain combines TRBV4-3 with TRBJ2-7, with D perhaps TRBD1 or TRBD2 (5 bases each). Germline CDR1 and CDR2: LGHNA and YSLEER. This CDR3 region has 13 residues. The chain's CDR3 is CASSQAERGERYF. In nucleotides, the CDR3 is TGCGCCAGCAGCCAGGCCGAGCGAGGGGAGCGGTACTTC.

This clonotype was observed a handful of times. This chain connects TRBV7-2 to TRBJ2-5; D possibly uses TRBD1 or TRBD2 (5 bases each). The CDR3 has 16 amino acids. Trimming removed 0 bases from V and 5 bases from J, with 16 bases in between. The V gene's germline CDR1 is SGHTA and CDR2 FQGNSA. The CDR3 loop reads CASSLASGAGMETQYF. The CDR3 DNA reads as TGTGCCAGCAGCTTAGCGAGTGGGGCGGGTATGGAGACCCAGTACTTC.

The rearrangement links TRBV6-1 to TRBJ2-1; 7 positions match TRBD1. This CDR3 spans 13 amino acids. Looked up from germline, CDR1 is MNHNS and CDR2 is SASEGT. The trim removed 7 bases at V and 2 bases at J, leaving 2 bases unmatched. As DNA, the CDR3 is TGTGCCAGCATGGGACAGCCCTACAATGAGCAGTTCTTC. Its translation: CASMGQPYNEQFF.

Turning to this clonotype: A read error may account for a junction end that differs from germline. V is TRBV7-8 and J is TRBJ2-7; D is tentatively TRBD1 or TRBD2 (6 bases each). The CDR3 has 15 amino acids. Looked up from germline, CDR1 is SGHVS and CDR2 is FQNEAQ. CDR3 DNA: TGTGCCAGCAGCTTAAGGGGGGCTAGCAGCTACGATCAGTACTTC. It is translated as CASSLRGASSYDQYF.

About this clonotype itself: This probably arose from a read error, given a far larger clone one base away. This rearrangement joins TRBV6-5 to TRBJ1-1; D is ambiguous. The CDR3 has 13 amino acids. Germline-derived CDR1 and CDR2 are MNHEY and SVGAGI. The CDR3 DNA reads TGTGCCAGCATTTACGGCAGGAACACTGAAGCTTTCTTT. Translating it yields CASIYGRNTEAFF.

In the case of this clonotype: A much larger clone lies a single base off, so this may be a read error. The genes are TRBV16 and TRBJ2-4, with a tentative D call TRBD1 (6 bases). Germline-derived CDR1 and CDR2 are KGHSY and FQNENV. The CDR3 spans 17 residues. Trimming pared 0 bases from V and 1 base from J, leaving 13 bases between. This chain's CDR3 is CASSQSEQGCAKNIQYF. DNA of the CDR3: TGTGCCAGCAGCCAATCTGAACAGGGTTGTGCCAAAAACATTCAGTACTTC.

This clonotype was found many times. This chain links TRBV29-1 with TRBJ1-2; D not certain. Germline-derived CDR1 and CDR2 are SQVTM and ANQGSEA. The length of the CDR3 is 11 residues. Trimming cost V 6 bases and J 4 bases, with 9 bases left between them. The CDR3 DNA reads TGCAGCGTCGTGGGCCTCTATGGCTACACCTTC. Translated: CSVVGLYGYTF.

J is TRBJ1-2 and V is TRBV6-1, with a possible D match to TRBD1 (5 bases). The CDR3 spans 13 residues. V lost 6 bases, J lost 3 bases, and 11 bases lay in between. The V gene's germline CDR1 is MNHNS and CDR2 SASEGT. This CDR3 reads CASRRWGDYGYTF. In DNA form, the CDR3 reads TGTGCCAGCAGGCGGTGGGGGGACTATGGCTACACCTTC.

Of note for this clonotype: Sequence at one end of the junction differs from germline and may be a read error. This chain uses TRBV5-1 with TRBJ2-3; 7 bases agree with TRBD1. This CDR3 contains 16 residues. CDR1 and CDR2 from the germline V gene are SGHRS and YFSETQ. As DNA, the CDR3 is TGCGCCAGCAGCTTCATACAGGAAAGGGGGACAGATAAGCAGTATTTT. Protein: CASSFIQERGTDKQYF.

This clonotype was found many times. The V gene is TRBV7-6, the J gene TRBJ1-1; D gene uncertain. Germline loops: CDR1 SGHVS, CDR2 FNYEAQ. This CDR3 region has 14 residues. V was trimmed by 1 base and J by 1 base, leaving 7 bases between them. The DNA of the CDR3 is TGTGCCAGCAGCTTAGTTCATGCGAACACTGAAGCTTTCTTT. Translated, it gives CASSLVHANTEAFF.

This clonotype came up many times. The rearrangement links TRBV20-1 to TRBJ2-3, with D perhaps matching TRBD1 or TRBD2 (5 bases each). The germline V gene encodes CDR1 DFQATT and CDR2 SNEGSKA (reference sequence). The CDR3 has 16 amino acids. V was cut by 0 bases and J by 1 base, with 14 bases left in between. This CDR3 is CSARERGDGGTDTQYF. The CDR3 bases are TGCAGTGCTAGAGAGAGGGGAGACGGGGGCACAGATACGCAGTATTTT.